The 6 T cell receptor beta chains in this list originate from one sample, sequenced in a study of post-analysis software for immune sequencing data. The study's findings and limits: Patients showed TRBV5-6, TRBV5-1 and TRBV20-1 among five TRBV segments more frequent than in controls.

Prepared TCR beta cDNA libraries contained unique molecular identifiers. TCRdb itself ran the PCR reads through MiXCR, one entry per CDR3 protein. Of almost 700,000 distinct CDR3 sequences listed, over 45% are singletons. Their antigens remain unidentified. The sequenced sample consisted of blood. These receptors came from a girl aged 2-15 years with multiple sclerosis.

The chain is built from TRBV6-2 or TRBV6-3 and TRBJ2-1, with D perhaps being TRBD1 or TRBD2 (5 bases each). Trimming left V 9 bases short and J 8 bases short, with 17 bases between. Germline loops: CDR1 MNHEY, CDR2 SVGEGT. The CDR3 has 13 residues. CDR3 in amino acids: CASGGGSSDEQFF. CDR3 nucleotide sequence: TGTGCCAGTGGGGGTGGTAGTTCGGATGAGCAGTTCTTC.

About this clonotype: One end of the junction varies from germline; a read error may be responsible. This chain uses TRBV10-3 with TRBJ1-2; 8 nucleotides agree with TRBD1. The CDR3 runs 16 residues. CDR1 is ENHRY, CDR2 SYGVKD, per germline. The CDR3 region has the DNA TGTGCCGTCAGTGGTGTCCGGGACAGGCGAAACTATGGCTACACCTTC. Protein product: CAVSGVRDRRNYGYTF.

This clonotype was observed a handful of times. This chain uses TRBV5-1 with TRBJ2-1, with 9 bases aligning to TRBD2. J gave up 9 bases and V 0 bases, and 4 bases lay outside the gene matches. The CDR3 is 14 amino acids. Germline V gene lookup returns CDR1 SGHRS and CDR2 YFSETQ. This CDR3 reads CASSLEREDGEQFF. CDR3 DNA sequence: TGCGCCAGCAGCTTGGAGCGGGAGGACGGTGAGCAGTTCTTC.

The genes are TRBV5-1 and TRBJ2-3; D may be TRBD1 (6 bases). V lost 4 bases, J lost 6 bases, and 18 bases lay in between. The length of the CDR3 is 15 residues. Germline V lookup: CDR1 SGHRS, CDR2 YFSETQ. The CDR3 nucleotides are TGCGCCAGCAGCATGGGACATACGGCGAGGGATACGCAGTATTTT. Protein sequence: CASSMGHTARDTQYF. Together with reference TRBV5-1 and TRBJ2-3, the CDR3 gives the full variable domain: KAGVTQTPRYLIKTRGQQVTLSCSPISGHRSVSWYQQTPGQGLQFLFEYFSETQRNKGNFPGRFSGRQFSNSRSEMNVSTLELGDSALYLCASSMGHTARDTQYFGPGTRLTVL.

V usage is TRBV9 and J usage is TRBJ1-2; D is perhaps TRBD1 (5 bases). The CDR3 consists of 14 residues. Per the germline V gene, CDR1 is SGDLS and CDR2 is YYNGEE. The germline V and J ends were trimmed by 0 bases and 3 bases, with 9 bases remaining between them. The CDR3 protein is CASSVVGGDYGYTF. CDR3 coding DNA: TGTGCCAGCAGCGTAGTAGGAGGGGACTATGGCTACACCTTC.

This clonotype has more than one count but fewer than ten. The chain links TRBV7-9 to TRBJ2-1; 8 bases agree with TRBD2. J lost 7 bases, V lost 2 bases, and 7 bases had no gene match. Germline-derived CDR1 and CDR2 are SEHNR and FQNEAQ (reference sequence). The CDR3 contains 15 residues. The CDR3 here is CASSLSSGSSNEQFF. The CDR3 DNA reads TGTGCCAGCAGCTTAAGCAGCGGGAGTTCTAATGAGCAGTTCTTC.